The 27 T cell receptor beta chains listed next were all sequenced from one sample in a study of human thymus T cells. Resections removed during corrective heart surgery provided the thymus tissue used. This table comes from immunoSEQ multiplex PCR, and its TCRdb copy is limited to in-frame clones, with some not included. The sample records roughly 130,000 clones, 90% to 95% being singletons. The sequenced sample was thymus tissue. The receptor set was obtained from a boy under two years old with a congenital heart defect but otherwise immunologically healthy.

In DNA form, the CDR3 reads TGTGCCAGCAGTACCTTAGCGGGGGCAGAGACCCAGTACTTC. Residues: CASSTLAGAETQYF. The rearrangement links TRBV6-1 to TRBJ2-5; 9 nucleotides match TRBD2. From germline, CDR1 is MNHNS and CDR2 SASEGT. CDR3 size: 14 residues. Trimming cost V 5 bases and J 4 bases; bases outside gene matches: 5.

The chain links TRBV5-1 to TRBJ1-1; possible D gene TRBD1, 6 bases. Per germline, CDR1 SGHRS and CDR2 YFSETQ. V was shortened by 0 bases and J by 3 bases, with 18 bases between the two germline ends. This CDR3 has 17 amino acids. CDR3 DNA sequence: TGCGCCAGCAGCTTGGTGTCGGGGGGCGCTGGTGACACTGAAGCTTTCTTT. Encoded protein: CASSLVSGGAGDTEAFF.

This sequence joins TRBV14 and TRBJ1-6; 7 positions agree with TRBD1. CDR1 and CDR2 from the germline V gene are SGHDN and FVKESK. The CDR3 has 17 residues. V shed 1 base, J shed 6 bases, and the junction held 9 bases outside the gene matches. The CDR3 sequence: CASSQGSPGQTNSPLHF. The CDR3 DNA sequence: TGTGCCAGCAGCCAAGGGAGCCCGGGACAGACTAATTCACCCCTCCACTTT.

The chain links TRBV6-5 to TRBJ2-3; perhaps TRBD2 as D (6 bases). Trimming cost V 0 bases and J 1 base, with 11 bases left between them. The CDR3 loop spans 16 amino acids. CDR1 is MNHEY, CDR2 SVGAGI, per germline. The chain's CDR3 is CASSYSIGGGTDTQYF. The CDR3 region has the DNA TGTGCCAGCAGTTACTCGATCGGCGGGGGCACAGATACGCAGTATTTT.

The rearrangement uses TRBV9 and TRBJ2-7; D may be TRBD1 or TRBD2 (5 bases each). This CDR3 contains 14 residues. Germline-derived CDR1 and CDR2 are SGDLS and YYNGEE. Deletions cut 0 bases from V and 1 base from J, with 8 bases between. The DNA of the CDR3 is TGTGCCAGCAGCGTAGCGGGGCTATCCTACGAGCAGTACTTC. Amino acids: CASSVAGLSYEQYF.

The chain combines TRBV4-2 with TRBJ1-2; no clear D gene. The CDR3 spans 14 residues. Germline CDR1 and CDR2: LGHNA and YNFKEQ. Between the trimmed V and J ends, which lost 0 bases and 9 bases, there was a span of 14 bases. The CDR3 sequence is CASSQESRGQSYTF. DNA of the CDR3: TGTGCCAGCAGCCAAGAAAGTCGGGGTCAGAGCTACACCTTC.

The rearrangement links TRBV27 to TRBJ1-4; TRBD1 matches 7 bases. CDR1 MNHEY and CDR2 SMNVEV come from the germline V gene (reference sequence). Losses at the gene ends were 2 bases for V and 5 bases for J; bases not matched to a gene: 5. This CDR3 spans 15 amino acids. The CDR3 loop reads CASSLLRGQNEKLFF. In DNA form, the CDR3 reads TGTGCCAGCAGTTTACTGAGGGGGCAAAATGAAAAACTGTTTTTT.

The chain has TRBV6-5 and TRBJ1-2; D is uncertain. V gave up 7 bases and J gave up 0 bases, with 15 bases separating them. The CDR3 has 15 residues. Germline V lookup: CDR1 MNHEY, CDR2 SVGAGI. CDR3 nucleotides: TGTGCCAGCACCATAGGTCCCGATGCTAACTATGGCTACACCTTC. Translating gives CASTIGPDANYGYTF.

The V call is TRBV5-1, the J call TRBJ1-1, with D hard to call. Germline CDR1 reads SGHRS; CDR2 reads YFSETQ. The CDR3 totals 15 residues. Trimming removed 1 base from V and 3 bases from J, with 13 bases in between. The DNA for the CDR3 is TGCGCCAGCAGCTTGAGTGAGGACGGGTACACTGAAGCTTTCTTT. Its protein product is CASSLSEDGYTEAFF. Combining the CDR3 with reference TRBV5-1 and TRBJ1-1 gives the whole variable domain KAGVTQTPRYLIKTRGQQVTLSCSPISGHRSVSWYQQTPGQGLQFLFEYFSETQRNKGNFPGRFSGRQFSNSRSEMNVSTLELGDSALYLCASSLSEDGYTEAFFGQGTRLTVV.

This clone has only one observation. The V and J genes are TRBV6-1 and TRBJ1-2; 7 bases are shared with TRBD1. The CDR3 runs 19 residues. Germline V gene lookup returns CDR1 MNHNS and CDR2 SASEGT. V shed 2 bases, J shed 5 bases, and the junction held 20 bases outside the gene matches. CDR3 region: CASSEFSLVPNRGGYGYTF. CDR3 in DNA: TGTGCCAGCAGTGAATTCAGTCTGGTTCCGAACAGGGGAGGATATGGCTACACCTTC.

The rearrangement uses TRBV12-5 and TRBJ1-6, with D possibly matching TRBD1 (5 bases). Per the germline V gene, CDR1 is LGHNT and CDR2 is FRNRAP. This CDR3 region has 13 residues. CDR3 region: CGFGGNGNSPLHF. DNA for the CDR3: TGTGGTTTCGGGGGGAATGGGAATTCACCCCTCCACTTT.

The chain links TRBV28 to TRBJ2-3; D perhaps matches TRBD1 (5 bases). The V gene lost 8 bases and the J gene lost 0 bases, with 15 bases spanning the gap. Per the germline V gene, CDR1 is MDHEN and CDR2 is SYDVKM. The CDR3 consists of 15 residues. The CDR3 sequence is CASCKTVYSTDTQYF. As DNA, the CDR3 is TGTGCCAGCTGTAAGACAGTATATAGCACAGATACGCAGTATTTT.

This sequence joins TRBV7-3 and TRBJ2-3, with D possibly being TRBD1 or TRBD2 (5 bases each). V was pared by 5 bases and J by 3 bases, with 21 bases between. Germline CDR1 SGHTA, CDR2 FQGTGA. The CDR3 is 17 residues long. CDR3 sequence: CASSPTDGTRGTDTQYF. CDR3 DNA sequence: TGTGCCAGCAGCCCGACGGACGGGACCCGAGGAACAGATACGCAGTATTTT.

The chain combines TRBV5-1 with TRBJ2-2, with 9 bases lining up with TRBD1. J gave up 5 bases and V 7 bases, and 12 bases lay outside the gene matches. The germline V gene encodes CDR1 SGHRS and CDR2 YFSETQ. The CDR3 spans 16 residues. The CDR3 sequence is CASQRGQGRETGELFF. The CDR3 coding sequence is TGCGCCAGCCAGAGGGGACAGGGAAGGGAGACCGGGGAGCTGTTTTTT.

Here the CDR3 reads CASSPGTSGDTQYF. The CDR3 DNA reads TGTGCCAGCTCACCAGGGACTAGCGGAGATACGCAGTATTTT. The chain is built from TRBV18 and TRBJ2-3; 11 positions agree with TRBD2. The CDR3 runs 14 residues. After removal of 2 bases from V and 5 bases from J, the junction contained 0 bases not matched to a gene. Germline V gives CDR1 KGHSH, CDR2 LQKENI.

This rearrangement joins TRBV6-1 to TRBJ2-1; 14 positions match TRBD2. V shed 2 bases, J shed 0 bases, and the junction held 3 bases outside the gene matches. The V gene's germline CDR1 is MNHNS and CDR2 SASEGT. CDR3 length: 18 residues. The CDR3 bases are TGTGCCAGCAGTGAAAGGGGGACTAGCGGGAGCTCCTACAATGAGCAGTTCTTC. Its protein is CASSERGTSGSSYNEQFF.

The CDR3 reads CASSEMGRLAGGEDTQYF. CDR3 in DNA: TGTGCCAGCAGTGAAATGGGCCGACTAGCGGGGGGTGAAGATACGCAGTATTTT. The chain is built from TRBV6-1 and TRBJ2-3; 13 bases line up with TRBD2. Unmatched junction bases numbered 10, after V lost 2 bases and J lost 5 bases. Germline CDR1 and CDR2: MNHNS and SASEGT. This CDR3 spans 18 amino acids.

V is TRBV4-3 and J is TRBJ2-3, with a tentative D call TRBD2 (5 bases). CDR1 and CDR2 (germline): LGHNA, YSLEER. There are 15 residues in the CDR3. Trimming pared 1 base from V and 4 bases from J, leaving 12 bases between. The CDR3 coding sequence is TGCGCCAGCAGCCAAGTAAGAGGGAGTGCAGATACGCAGTATTTT. Translated, it gives CASSQVRGSADTQYF.

CDR3 in amino acids: CASSYQRGQGKYF. Written as DNA, the CDR3 is TGTGCCAGCAGTTATCAGAGAGGGCAGGGGAAGTACTTC. The genes are TRBV6-5 and TRBJ2-7; perhaps TRBD1 as D (6 bases). V was cut by 3 bases and J by 11 bases, with 17 bases left in between. CDR1 and CDR2 from the germline V gene are MNHEY and SVGAGI. The CDR3 sequence is 13 residues long.

This chain uses TRBV4-3 with TRBJ2-3, with a tentative D call TRBD1 (6 bases). CDR3 length: 18 residues. V was trimmed by 1 base and J by 0 bases, leaving 17 bases between them. Germline V gives CDR1 LGHNA, CDR2 YSLEER. This CDR3 reads CASSQGANRVASTDTQYF. The CDR3 coding sequence is TGCGCCAGCAGCCAAGGAGCCAACAGGGTCGCTAGCACAGATACGCAGTATTTT.

The chain combines TRBV6-4 with TRBJ1-2, with D perhaps TRBD1 (5 bases). This CDR3 contains 15 residues. Trimming cost V 10 bases and J 0 bases, with 18 bases left between them. CDR1 MRHNA and CDR2 SNTAGT come from the germline V gene. CDR3 sequence reads: CATKQATGTNYGYTF. In nucleotides, the CDR3 is TGTGCCACCAAGCAGGCAACAGGTACTAACTATGGCTACACCTTC.

This sequence joins TRBV4-3 and TRBJ1-4, with 9 bases identical to TRBD1. V lost 4 bases and J lost 8; bases outside the gene matches: 8. CDR3 size: 15 residues. Germline lookup yields CDR1 LGHNA and CDR2 YSLEER. The CDR3 DNA reads as TGCGCCAGCAGCCTCAGGACAGGGGAGGACGAAAAACTGTTTTTT. Translated: CASSLRTGEDEKLFF.

This clone was counted a few times. The chain links TRBV5-4 to TRBJ2-7, with D maybe TRBD1 (5 bases). Germline V gives CDR1 SGHNT, CDR2 YYREEE (reference sequence). CDR3 length: 15 residues. Deletions cut 0 bases from V and 5 bases from J, with 15 bases between. CDR3 amino acids: CASSLAGQGCNEQYF. The CDR3 nucleotides are TGTGCCAGCAGCTTGGCCGGGCAGGGATGCAACGAGCAGTACTTC.

The J gene is TRBJ1-5, the V gene TRBV21-1. TRBV21-1 is a recognized pseudogene. CDR3 length: 15 amino acids. The CDR3: CASRLRDGPGQPQHF. In nucleotides, the CDR3 is TGTGCCAGCAGACTCCGGGACGGTCCAGGTCAGCCCCAGCATTTT.

The chain is built from TRBV4-3 and TRBJ2-5; 7 nucleotides match TRBD2. V shed 1 base and J 2 bases; nucleotides not matched to a gene: 1. This CDR3 has 14 residues. Germline loops: CDR1 LGHNA, CDR2 YSLEER. This CDR3 is CASSQGGGQETQYF. CDR3 bases: TGCGCCAGCAGCCAAGGCGGGGGACAAGAGACCCAGTACTTC.

The table lists this clone with a count of one. J is TRBJ1-3 and V is TRBV6-1; D gene unclear. Germline values: CDR1 MNHNS, CDR2 SASEGT. This CDR3 spans 13 amino acids. The V and J ends lost 7 bases and 7 bases respectively, with 14 bases between them. The CDR3 spells CASTTGLWNTIYF. CDR3 nucleotides: TGTGCCAGCACGACGGGGTTGTGGAACACCATATATTTT.

This chain links TRBV5-8 with TRBJ1-2; the D is unclear. The CDR3 covers 16 residues. Germline CDR1 SGHTS, CDR2 YDEGEE. V was pared by 4 bases and J by 0 bases, with 16 bases between. The CDR3: CASSAENKGSNYGYTF. The CDR3 nucleotides are TGTGCCAGCAGCGCCGAAAACAAGGGATCTAACTATGGCTACACCTTC.